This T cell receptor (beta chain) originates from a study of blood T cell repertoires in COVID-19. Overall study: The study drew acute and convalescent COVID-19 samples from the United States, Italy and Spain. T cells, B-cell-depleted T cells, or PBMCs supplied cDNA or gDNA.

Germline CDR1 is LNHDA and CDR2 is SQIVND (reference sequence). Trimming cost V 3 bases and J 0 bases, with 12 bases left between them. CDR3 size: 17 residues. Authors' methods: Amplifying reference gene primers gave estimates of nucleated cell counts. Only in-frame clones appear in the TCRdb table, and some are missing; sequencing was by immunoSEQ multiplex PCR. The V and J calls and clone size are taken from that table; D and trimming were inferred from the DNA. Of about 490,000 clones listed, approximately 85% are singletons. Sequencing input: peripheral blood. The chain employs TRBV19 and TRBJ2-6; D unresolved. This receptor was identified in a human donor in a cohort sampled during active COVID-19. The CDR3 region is CASSISGPYSGANVLTF. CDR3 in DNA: TGTGCCAGTAGTATCTCAGGTCCCTACTCTGGGGCCAACGTCCTGACTTTC.